This T cell receptor (beta chain) was sequenced in a study of blood T cell repertoires in COVID-19. Clones were read by immunoSEQ multiplex PCR, and TCRdb kept only the in-frame ones, dropping some. The sample shows approximately 52,000 clones, 85% to 95% of them seen only once. Germline trimming cut 5 bases from V and 1 base from J; bases unmatched to any gene: 5. Germline CDR1 PRHDT, CDR2 FYEKMQ (reference sequence). This CDR3 is built from 17 residues. The sequencing input was peripheral blood. This receptor was taken from a man aged 45-65 years with acute or convalescent COVID-19. V gene TRBV13 combines with J gene TRBJ2-3; 14 bases agree with TRBD2. CDR3 residues: CASSTGLAGGRTDTQYF. The DNA for the CDR3 is TGTGCCAGCAGCACCGGACTAGCGGGGGGACGCACAGATACGCAGTATTTT.